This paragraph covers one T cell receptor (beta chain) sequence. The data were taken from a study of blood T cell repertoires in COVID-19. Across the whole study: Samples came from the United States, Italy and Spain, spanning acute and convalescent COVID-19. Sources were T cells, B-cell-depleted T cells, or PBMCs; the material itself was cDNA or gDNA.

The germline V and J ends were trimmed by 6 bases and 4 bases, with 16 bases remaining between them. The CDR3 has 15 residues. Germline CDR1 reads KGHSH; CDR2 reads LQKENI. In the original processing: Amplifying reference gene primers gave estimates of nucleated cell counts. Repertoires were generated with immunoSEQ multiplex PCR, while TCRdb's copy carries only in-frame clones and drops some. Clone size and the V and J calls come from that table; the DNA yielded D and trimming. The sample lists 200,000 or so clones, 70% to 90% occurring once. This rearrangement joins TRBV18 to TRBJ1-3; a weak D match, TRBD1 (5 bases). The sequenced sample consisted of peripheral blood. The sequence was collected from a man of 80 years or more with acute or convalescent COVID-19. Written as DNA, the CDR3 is TGTGCCAGCTCGGACATGATAACCCACGGAAACACCATATATTTT. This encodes CASSDMITHGNTIYF.